These 13 T cell receptor beta chains share one sample of origin, sequenced in a study of blood T cells in healthy people across ages. A second about 7 to 11 cycle PCR used barcoded and J-beta primers. TCRdb itself ran the 5' RACE reads through MiXCR, one entry per CDR3 protein. The repertoire includes hundreds of thousands of distinct CDR3 sequences, over 40% of them detected once, and 13% sits in the top ten. The sequencing sample was made of blood. These receptor sequences come from a woman older than 75 in good health.

Ten or more counts support this clonotype. The rearrangement joins TRBV3-1 to TRBJ1-1; 7 bases fit TRBD1. Unmatched junction bases numbered 5, after V lost 0 bases and J lost 1 base. CDR3 length: 16 amino acids. Germline V gene data show CDR1 as LGHDT and CDR2 as YNNKEL (reference sequence). The CDR3 spells CASSQEQGFQNTEAFF. For the CDR3, the DNA is TGTGCCAGCAGCCAAGAACAGGGGTTCCAGAACACTGAAGCTTTCTTT.

This clonotype was seen many times. This chain uses TRBV5-1 with TRBJ2-1, with TRBD2 matching 7 bases. Germline CDR1 SGHRS, CDR2 YFSETQ. The CDR3 has 15 amino acids. The ends lost 3 bases at V and 4 bases at J; junction bases unmatched: 7. The chain's CDR3 is CASSSGLDGYNEQFF. The CDR3 DNA reads as TGCGCCAGCAGCTCAGGACTAGATGGGTACAATGAGCAGTTCTTC.

In regard to this clonotype: This could be a read error, since a much larger clone is one nucleotide away. The chain employs TRBV12-3 or TRBV12-4 and TRBJ2-1; the D gene could be TRBD1 or TRBD2 (5 bases each). The germline V and J ends were trimmed by 8 bases and 4 bases, with 15 bases remaining between them. This CDR3 is 14 amino acids long. The CDR3 DNA follows: TGTGCCAGCGGTTCTGAGGGGAGATACAATGAGCAGTTCTTC. This codes for CASGSEGRYNEQFF.

This chain connects TRBV25-1 to TRBJ2-6, with D perhaps matching TRBD1 (5 bases). The length of the CDR3 is 16 residues. CDR1 is MGHDK and CDR2 is SYGVNS in the germline V gene. V was cut by 1 base and J by 4 bases, with 11 bases left in between. Written as DNA, the CDR3 is TGTGCCAGCAGTGAATCTAGGGGTGAAGGGGCCAACGTCCTGACTTTC. Amino acids: CASSESRGEGANVLTF.

This clonotype was seen a few times. This chain joins TRBV7-8 and TRBJ1-1; D is uncertain. The ends were cut back, 5 bases at V and 4 bases at J, with 20 bases in the middle. Looked up from germline, CDR1 is SGHVS and CDR2 is FQNEAQ. The CDR3 contains 16 residues. As DNA, the CDR3 is TGTGCCAGCAGCCGGACGGCCGGGCGGGGTGTCACTGAAGCTTTCTTT. Translation: CASSRTAGRGVTEAFF.

This clonotype was observed a handful of times. The gene calls are TRBV6-1 and TRBJ2-1; 8 bases line up with TRBD2. The CDR3 is 15 amino acids. J was trimmed by 9 bases and V by 6 bases; bases with no gene match: 13. Germline CDR1 MNHNS, CDR2 SASEGT. CDR3 protein: CASRGERGGSSEQFF. CDR3 coding DNA: TGTGCCAGCAGAGGAGAACGGGGGGGTTCCTCTGAGCAGTTCTTC.

This clonotype was detected once. The J gene is TRBJ2-4, the V gene TRBV29-1; 8 positions match TRBD1. The CDR3 runs to 15 residues. Germline V gives CDR1 SQVTM, CDR2 ANQGSEA. V trimming: 3 bases; J trimming: 1 base; junction bases outside the gene matches: 5. The chain's CDR3 is CSVEGGQGAKNIQYF. DNA for the CDR3: TGCAGCGTTGAGGGCGGACAGGGTGCCAAAAACATTCAGTACTTC.

The rearrangement joins TRBV5-1 to TRBJ2-7, with D perhaps given as TRBD1 or TRBD2 (6 bases each). CDR3 length equals 16 residues. V dropped 0 bases and J dropped 0 bases, with 13 bases sitting between them. Germline CDR1 is SGHRS and CDR2 is YFSETQ. The CDR3 is CASSLAGGTTSYEQYF. The CDR3 DNA is TGCGCCAGCAGCTTGGCAGGCGGGACAACCTCCTACGAGCAGTACTTC. The whole variable domain, filled in from reference TRBV5-1 and TRBJ2-7, reads KAGVTQTPRYLIKTRGQQVTLSCSPISGHRSVSWYQQTPGQGLQFLFEYFSETQRNKGNFPGRFSGRQFSNSRSEMNVSTLELGDSALYLCASSLAGGTTSYEQYFGPGTRLTVT.

This clonotype was detected only a few times. DNA of the CDR3: TGCAGCGTTGAAGGCGGATTGAACACTGAAGCTTTCTTT. This gives the protein CSVEGGLNTEAFF. The chain employs TRBV29-1 and TRBJ1-1, with D uncertain. Trimming removed 1 base at V and 0 bases at J, with 6 bases between. The CDR3 has 13 amino acids. Germline V lookup: CDR1 SQVTM, CDR2 ANQGSEA.

Many counts were recorded for this clonotype. The V gene is TRBV6-5, the J gene TRBJ1-2; D gene ambiguous. Germline CDR1 reads MNHEY; CDR2 reads SVGAGI. This CDR3 is 17 amino acids long. The ends were cut back, 6 bases at V and 4 bases at J, with 24 bases in the middle. The CDR3 DNA is TGTGCCAGCAGGCCCGGCCTCTCAATAAACGTCCGCTATGGCTACACCTTC. This gives the protein CASRPGLSINVRYGYTF.

This clonotype was detected ten times or more. The chain recombines TRBV27 with TRBJ2-1; 12 nucleotides align to TRBD1. The CDR3 runs to 16 residues. The junction had 8 bases not matched to a gene; V was cut back by 4 bases and J by 7 bases. Germline lookup yields CDR1 MNHEY and CDR2 SMNVEV (reference sequence). The CDR3 DNA reads as TGTGCCAGCAGTTCCCCCCGGGACAGGGGGCGTAATGAGCAGTTCTTC. Its translation is CASSSPRDRGRNEQFF.

The chain employs TRBV29-1 and TRBJ1-2; the match to TRBD1 covers 9 bases. The J segment lost 5 bases and the V segment lost 4 bases, leaving 8 bases of the junction unmatched. Germline lookup yields CDR1 SQVTM and CDR2 ANQGSEA. This CDR3 has 14 amino acids. As DNA, the CDR3 is TGCAGCGTTGCACAGGGGGCGGGCAATTATGGCTACACCTTC. Translated: CSVAQGAGNYGYTF. The full variable domain, rest sourced from reference TRBV29-1 and TRBJ1-2, is SAVISQKPSRDICQRGTSLTIQCQVDSQVTMMFWYRQQPGQSLTLIATANQGSEATYESGFVIDKFPISRPNLTFSTLTVSNMSPEDSSIYLCSVAQGAGNYGYTFGSGTRLTVV.

This clonotype has only one observation. A much larger clone differs from this one at a single base, so this may be a read error. This rearrangement joins TRBV28 to TRBJ1-2, with D possibly TRBD1 on 5 matching bases. From germline, CDR1 is MDHEN and CDR2 SYDVKM. This CDR3 is 14 amino acids long. DNA for the CDR3: TGTGCCAGCAGTTTGGTGGGACCTAACGATGGCTACACCTTC. The encoded protein is CASSLVGPNDGYTF.